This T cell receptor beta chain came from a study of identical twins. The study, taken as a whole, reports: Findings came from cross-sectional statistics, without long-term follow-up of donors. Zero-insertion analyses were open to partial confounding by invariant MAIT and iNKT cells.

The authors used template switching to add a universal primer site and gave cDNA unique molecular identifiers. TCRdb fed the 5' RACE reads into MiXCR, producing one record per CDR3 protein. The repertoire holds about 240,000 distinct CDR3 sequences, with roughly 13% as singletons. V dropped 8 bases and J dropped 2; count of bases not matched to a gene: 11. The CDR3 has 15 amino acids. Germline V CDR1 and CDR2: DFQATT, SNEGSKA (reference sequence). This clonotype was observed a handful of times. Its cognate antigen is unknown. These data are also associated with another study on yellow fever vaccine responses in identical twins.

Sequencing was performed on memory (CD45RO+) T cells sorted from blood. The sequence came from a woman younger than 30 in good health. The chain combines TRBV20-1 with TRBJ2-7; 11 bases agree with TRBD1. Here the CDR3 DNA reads TGCAGTACCACTGGGACAGGGGGGGTACCCTACGAGCAGTACTTC. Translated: CSTTGTGGVPYEQYF.